What follows are 25 T cell receptor beta chains derived from one specimen sequenced in a study of control samples from healthy donors and cancer patients. Some clones are missing from TCRdb's copy, which holds only in-frame ones; the method was immunoSEQ multiplex PCR. The sample yields 180,000 or so clones, just under 95% seen once. Sequencing was performed on blood. The receptors originated from a woman aged 55-70 years in good health.

The chain joins TRBV11-2 to TRBJ1-1; D possibly corresponds to TRBD1 (5 bases). The CDR3 is 16 residues long. Trimming removed 5 bases from V and 1 base from J, with 17 bases in between. The germline CDR1 and CDR2 sequences are SGHAT and FQNNGV. CDR3 coding DNA: TGTGCCAGCAGCGCCATCTGGGGCAGCTCGAACACTGAAGCTTTCTTT. It encodes CASSAIWGSSNTEAFF.

This clone was detected only once. This rearrangement joins TRBV5-1 to TRBJ1-1; D unclear. Germline CDR1 reads SGHRS; CDR2 reads YFSETQ. Trimming pared 0 bases from V and 2 bases from J, leaving 5 bases between. CDR3 length: 13 amino acids. CDR3 bases: TGCGCCAGCAGCTTGGAGCAAAACACTGAAGCTTTCTTT. Protein product: CASSLEQNTEAFF.

The V call is TRBV6-6, the J call TRBJ1-5, with 8 bases aligning to TRBD1. The V gene's germline CDR1 is MNHNY and CDR2 SVGAGI (reference sequence). This CDR3 comprises 14 residues. V was pared by 7 bases and J by 2 bases, with 4 bases of the junction left unmatched. CDR3 nucleotides: TGTGCCAGCAATGGACAGGGACGCAATCAGCCCCAGCATTTT. Encoded protein: CASNGQGRNQPQHF.

The sample holds one count of this clone. This sequence joins TRBV2 and TRBJ2-5; the match to TRBD1 covers 9 bases. The CDR3 is 14 amino acids. Germline V gene data show CDR1 as SNHLY and CDR2 as FYNNEI. Trimming at V came to 5 bases and at J to 4 bases, leaving 5 bases not matched to a gene. The CDR3 protein is CASSPGDRVETQYF. CDR3 nucleotides: TGTGCCAGCAGTCCCGGGGACAGGGTAGAGACCCAGTACTTC.

V usage is TRBV19 and J usage is TRBJ1-2, with a tentative D call TRBD1 (5 bases). The V end lost 6 bases, the J end lost 5 bases, and 16 bases lay between the germline ends. This CDR3 is 14 amino acids long. From germline, CDR1 is LNHDA and CDR2 SQIVND (reference sequence). The CDR3 here is CASSPGLRGYGYTF. The DNA for the CDR3 is TGTGCCAGTAGCCCGGGACTCCGAGGGTATGGCTACACCTTC.

This chain connects TRBV10-3 to TRBJ1-1; no reliable D call. The CDR3 sequence is 13 residues long. With 5 bases removed from V and 0 bases from J, the gap between germline ends came to 7 bases. Germline V CDR1 and CDR2: ENHRY, SYGVKD. The CDR3 region has the DNA TGTGCCATCAGTACAGATTTGAACACTGAAGCTTTCTTT. The encoded protein is CAISTDLNTEAFF.

Worth noting for this clone: Other DNA variants within this sample encode the same CDR3. The J gene is TRBJ2-3, the V gene TRBV7-9, with D uncertain. Germline V gene data show CDR1 as SEHNR and CDR2 as FQNEAQ (reference sequence). The CDR3 consists of 14 residues. Between the trimmed V and J ends, which lost 1 base and 0 bases, there was a span of 5 bases. CDR3 region: CASSLDGSTDTQYF. The CDR3 DNA reads TGTGCCAGCAGCTTAGATGGCAGCACAGATACGCAGTATTTT. Complete variable domain (other parts from reference TRBV7-9 and TRBJ2-3): DTGVSQNPRHKITKRGQNVTFRCDPISEHNRLYWYRQTLGQGPEFLTYFQNEAQLEKSRLLSDRFSAERPKGSFSTLEIQRTEQGDSAMYLCASSLDGSTDTQYFGPGTRLTVL.

This clone was counted once. V is TRBV6-5 and J is TRBJ2-1, with D perhaps matching TRBD1 or TRBD2 (5 bases each). The CDR3 spans 13 residues. V was cut by 7 bases and J by 7 bases, with 14 bases left in between. Per germline, CDR1 MNHEY and CDR2 SVGAGI. As DNA, the CDR3 is TGTGCCAGCATCGGCCAGGGAGATAATGAGCAGTTCTTC. Its protein is CASIGQGDNEQFF.

This chain connects TRBV25-1 to TRBJ2-1, with D perhaps TRBD1 (6 bases). The V end was cut by 5 bases, the J end by 2 bases, with 10 bases between. The CDR3 is 14 residues long. Per germline, CDR1 MGHDK and CDR2 SYGVNS. The DNA for the CDR3 is TGTGCCAGCAGTCGAGGGGGAACCTACAATGAGCAGTTCTTC. This encodes CASSRGGTYNEQFF.

The chain combines TRBV27 with TRBJ2-7; D gene unclear. Deletions cut 8 bases from V and 2 bases from J, with 7 bases between. The CDR3 contains 11 residues. Per germline, CDR1 MNHEY and CDR2 SMNVEV (reference sequence). CDR3 residues: CASGMTYEQYF. CDR3 bases: TGTGCCAGCGGTATGACCTACGAGCAGTACTTC.

A single count supports this clone. The chain uses TRBV12-1 and TRBJ1-4. TRBV12-1 constitutes a pseudogene. The CDR3 loop spans 15 amino acids. CDR3 region: CASSWKASTNEKLFF. The CDR3 bases are TGTGCCAGCAGCTGGAAAGCGTCAACTAATGAAAAACTGTTTTTT.

This chain joins TRBV3-1 (or the pseudogene TRBV3-2) and TRBJ1-2; possible D gene TRBD1, 5 bases. CDR1 is LGHDT and CDR2 is YNNKEL in the germline V gene (reference sequence). This CDR3 comprises 14 residues. V shed 3 bases and J shed 8 bases, with 16 bases lying between them. CDR3 sequence reads: CASSQLVGTDGYTF. CDR3 in DNA: TGTGCCAGCAGCCAGTTAGTTGGGACTGACGGCTACACCTTC.

The chain couples TRBV15 to TRBJ1-4; TRBD1 might be the D (6 bases). The V end was cut by 4 bases, the J end by 8 bases, with 23 bases between. This CDR3 spans 17 amino acids. CDR1 and CDR2 from the germline V gene are LNHNV and YYDKDF (reference sequence). CDR3 DNA sequence: TGTGCCACCAGCATTCCTCCGGGACAACACGTTTGGGAAAAACTGTTTTTT. Protein sequence: CATSIPPGQHVWEKLFF. Combining the CDR3 with reference TRBV15 and TRBJ1-4 gives the whole variable domain DAMVIQNPRYQVTQFGKPVTLSCSQTLNHNVMYWYQQKSSQAPKLLFHYYDKDFNNEADTPDNFQSRRPNTSFCFLDIRSPGLGDTAMYLCATSIPPGQHVWEKLFFGSGTQLSVL.

V gene TRBV7-8 combines with J gene TRBJ1-3, with D uncertain. V lost 4 bases and J 0 bases, leaving 7 bases between the germline ends. Germline values: CDR1 SGHVS, CDR2 FQNEAQ. The CDR3 runs to 14 residues. CDR3 sequence reads: CASSYLDSGNTIYF. The CDR3, as DNA: TGTGCCAGCAGCTACCTAGACTCTGGAAACACCATATATTTT.

The J gene is TRBJ1-1, the V gene TRBV13, with 10 bases identical to TRBD1. The V segment lost 4 bases and the J segment 3 bases; nucleotides outside the gene matches: 5. This CDR3 has 15 residues. CDR1 and CDR2 (germline): PRHDT, FYEKMQ (reference sequence). CDR3 sequence: CASSSLGTGDTEAFF. CDR3 DNA: TGTGCCAGCAGCTCCCTGGGGACAGGGGACACTGAAGCTTTCTTT.

The chain is built from TRBV6-2 or TRBV6-3 and TRBJ1-5, with TRBD1 as a possible D gene (5 bases). Germline CDR1 is MNHEY and CDR2 is SVGEGT. Trimming took off 5 bases at V and 1 base at J, with 24 bases between the two ends. The CDR3 contains 19 residues. The CDR3 DNA reads TGTGCCAGCAGTAGGGGCCCGACTGGCAGTATAAAGAGCAATCAGCCCCAGCATTTT. It is translated as CASSRGPTGSIKSNQPQHF.

V and J are TRBV6-5 and TRBJ2-1; 10 bases match TRBD2. J was trimmed by 10 bases and V by 2 bases; bases with no gene match: 11. The CDR3 consists of 16 residues. The germline V gene encodes CDR1 MNHEY and CDR2 SVGAGI. CDR3 region: CASSYPSSGGAGEQFF. The CDR3 DNA follows: TGTGCCAGCAGTTACCCCAGCAGCGGGGGGGCCGGCGAGCAGTTCTTC.

DNA for the CDR3: TGTGCCAGTACCATTGGGGACGGATCTCTAAGCGGAAAACTGTTTTTT. This gives the protein CASTIGDGSLSGKLFF. The rearrangement uses TRBV19 and TRBJ1-4; D possibly corresponds to TRBD1 (5 bases). Trimming cost V 7 bases and J 10 bases, with 25 bases left between them. The CDR3 contains 16 residues. Looked up from germline, CDR1 is LNHDA and CDR2 is SQIVND (reference sequence).

The V gene is TRBV7-2, the J gene TRBJ1-1; D ambiguous. CDR1 is SGHTA, CDR2 FQGNSA, per germline. V lost 2 bases, J lost 4 bases, and 11 bases lay in between. This CDR3 has 14 amino acids. As DNA, the CDR3 is TGTGCCAGCAGCTTAATCCCTCCGCCCACTGAAGCTTTCTTT. The encoded protein is CASSLIPPPTEAFF.

This clone was found once. The same CDR3 can be traced to other DNA sequences in this sample. The chain recombines TRBV7-2 with TRBJ1-6; TRBD1 aligns across 12 bases. Germline V gives CDR1 SGHTA, CDR2 FQGNSA. The CDR3 totals 14 residues. V lost 7 bases to trimming and J lost 9 bases; unmatched junction nucleotides: 4. The CDR3 DNA follows: TGTGCCAGCACGGGACAGGGGGCGGGTTCACCCCTCCACTTT. This translates into CASTGQGAGSPLHF.

This sequence joins TRBV19 and TRBJ2-1; 9 nucleotides align to TRBD2. Germline V gives CDR1 LNHDA, CDR2 SQIVND (reference sequence). This CDR3 contains 13 residues. Trimming at V came to 10 bases and at J to 4 bases, leaving 5 bases not matched to a gene. The CDR3 sequence: CAIASGVYNEQFF. The CDR3 nucleotides read TGTGCCATCGCTAGCGGGGTTTACAATGAGCAGTTCTTC.

This chain connects TRBV7-9 to TRBJ1-6; D unresolved. V was trimmed by 3 bases and J by 7 bases, leaving 13 bases between them. The CDR3 totals 15 residues. Germline CDR1 SEHNR, CDR2 FQNEAQ (reference sequence). The CDR3 nucleotides read TGTGCCAGCAGCTTCGAAGGGTTTGTAAATTCACCCCTCCACTTT. Protein sequence: CASSFEGFVNSPLHF.

This CDR3 reads CASSLGGQSYNEQFF. In DNA, the CDR3 is TGTGCCAGCAGCTTGGGGGGACAATCCTACAATGAGCAGTTCTTC. The gene calls are TRBV5-4 and TRBJ2-1, with a possible D match to TRBD1 (6 bases). The length of the CDR3 is 15 residues. Germline CDR1 is SGHNT and CDR2 is YYREEE (reference sequence). Trimming removed 0 bases at V and 1 base at J, with 8 bases between.

This chain links TRBV30 with TRBJ1-5, with D perhaps TRBD1 (6 bases). This CDR3 is 17 amino acids long. V was clipped by 0 bases and J by 0 bases, with 15 bases between them. CDR1 and CDR2 (germline): GTSNPN, SVGIG (reference sequence). The CDR3 DNA reads as TGTGCCTGGAGTGTACCCTGGACAGTCAATAGCAATCAGCCCCAGCATTTT. Protein product: CAWSVPWTVNSNQPQHF.

This clone was detected only once. V usage is TRBV20-1 and J usage is TRBJ2-2; no reliable D call. The CDR3 is 14 amino acids. Germline CDR1 reads DFQATT; CDR2 reads SNEGSKA (reference sequence). V was trimmed by 3 bases and J by 5 bases, leaving 13 bases between them. CDR3 amino acids: CSASSGSGTGELFF. The CDR3, as DNA: TGCAGTGCTAGTTCAGGCTCAGGTACCGGGGAGCTGTTTTTT.